This entry features one T cell receptor beta chain sequence. Per the original methods: The assay estimated nucleated cells by amplifying reference gene primers. Measured with immunoSEQ multiplex PCR; TCRdb has only the in-frame clones, and not every one. That table furnishes V, J and clone size, whereas the DNA furnished D and trimming. The sample lists 47,000 or so clones; about four fifths were seen once. This record belongs to a study of blood T cell repertoires in COVID-19. Study overall: Spain, Italy and the United States supplied samples that represented acute and convalescent COVID-19. In each case, the material was cDNA or gDNA derived from T cells, B-cell-depleted T cells, or PBMCs.

The germline CDR1 and CDR2 sequences are SGHRS and YFSETQ. The CDR3 loop spans 15 amino acids. V shed 3 bases and J shed 0 bases, with 10 bases lying between them. Sequencing used peripheral blood. This receptor was obtained from an older woman with acute or convalescent COVID-19. The chain is built from TRBV5-1 and TRBJ1-3, with D hard to call. Written as DNA, the CDR3 is TGCGCCAGCAGCTACGACTCCCGCTCTGGAAACACCATATATTTT. This encodes CASSYDSRSGNTIYF.